This TCR beta chain was identified during a study of cytomegalovirus exposure and HLA in healthy donors. Primers: 60 Vbeta forward and 13 Jbeta reverse. The method was immunoSEQ multiplex PCR; TCRdb's version includes in-frame clones alone and lacks a portion of them. This table holds some 180,000 clones, less than 80% found once. The clonotype comes from a man between 18 and 35 years old in good health and CMV-seronegative. The sequenced sample consisted of PBMCs.

CDR3 residues: CASSLAGGGTDTQYF. The CDR3 region has the DNA TGTGCCAGCAGCTTGGCGGGGGGCGGCACAGATACGCAGTATTTT. The chain couples TRBV5-4 to TRBJ2-3; D is perhaps TRBD2 (7 bases). The CDR3 covers 15 residues. With 0 bases removed from V and 1 base from J, the gap between germline ends came to 9 bases. CDR1 and CDR2 from the germline V gene are SGHNT and YYREEE (reference sequence).